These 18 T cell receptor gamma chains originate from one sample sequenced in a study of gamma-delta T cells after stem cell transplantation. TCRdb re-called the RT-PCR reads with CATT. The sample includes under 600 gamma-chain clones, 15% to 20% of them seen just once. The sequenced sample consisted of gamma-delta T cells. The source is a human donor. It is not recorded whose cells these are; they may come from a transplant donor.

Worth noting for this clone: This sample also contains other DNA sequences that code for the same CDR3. CDR3 protein: CATCDWIKTF. In nucleotides, the CDR3 is TGTGCCACCTGCGATTGGATCAAGACGTTT. V usage is TRGV4 and J usage is TRGJP2. TCRdb leaves out the J gene; it was filled in here by matching the DNA to germline. With V trimmed by 7 bases and J by 8 bases, 1 base remained unmatched. Germline CDR1 reads EGSTGY; CDR2 reads YDSYTSSV. The CDR3 has 10 residues.

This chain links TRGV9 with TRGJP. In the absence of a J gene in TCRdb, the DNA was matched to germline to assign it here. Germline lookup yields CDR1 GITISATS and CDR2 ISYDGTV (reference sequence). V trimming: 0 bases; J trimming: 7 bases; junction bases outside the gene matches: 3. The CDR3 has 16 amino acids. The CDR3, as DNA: TGTGCCTTGTGGGAGGTGACCGAGTTGGGCAAAAAAATCAAGGTATTT. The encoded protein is CALWEVTELGKKIKVF.

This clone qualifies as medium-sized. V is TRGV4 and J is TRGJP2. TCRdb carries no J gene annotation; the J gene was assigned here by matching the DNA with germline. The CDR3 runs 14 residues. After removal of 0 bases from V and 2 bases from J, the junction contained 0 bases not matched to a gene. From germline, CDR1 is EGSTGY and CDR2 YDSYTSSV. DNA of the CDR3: TGTGCCACCTGGGATGGGAGTAGTGATTGGATCAAGACGTTT. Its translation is CATWDGSSDWIKTF.

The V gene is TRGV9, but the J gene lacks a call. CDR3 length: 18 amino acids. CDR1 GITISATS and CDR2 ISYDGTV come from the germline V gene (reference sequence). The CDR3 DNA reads TGTGCCTTGTGGGAGGCCCCCGTACAAGAGTTGGGCAAAAAAATCAATGTATTT. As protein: CALWEAPVQELGKKINVF.

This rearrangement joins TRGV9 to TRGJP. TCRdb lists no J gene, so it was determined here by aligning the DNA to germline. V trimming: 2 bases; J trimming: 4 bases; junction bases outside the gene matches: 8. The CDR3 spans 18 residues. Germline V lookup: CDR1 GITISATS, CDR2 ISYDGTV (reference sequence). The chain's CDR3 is CALWEAPVQELGKKIKVF. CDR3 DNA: TGTGCCTTGTGGGAGGCCCCCGTACAAGAGTTGGGCAAAAAAATCAAGGTATTT.

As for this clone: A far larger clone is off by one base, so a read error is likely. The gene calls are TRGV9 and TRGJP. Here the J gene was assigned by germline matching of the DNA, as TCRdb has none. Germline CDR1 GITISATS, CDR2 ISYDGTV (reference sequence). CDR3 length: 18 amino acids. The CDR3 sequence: CASWEVVTGELGKKIKVF. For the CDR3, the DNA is TGTGCCTCGTGGGAGGTGGTAACGGGAGAGTTGGGCAAAAAAATCAAGGTATTT.

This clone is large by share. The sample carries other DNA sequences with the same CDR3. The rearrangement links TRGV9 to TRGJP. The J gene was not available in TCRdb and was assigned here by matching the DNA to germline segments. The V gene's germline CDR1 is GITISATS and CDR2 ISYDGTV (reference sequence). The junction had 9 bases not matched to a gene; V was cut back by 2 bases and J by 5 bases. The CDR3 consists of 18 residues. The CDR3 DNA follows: TGTGCCTTGTGGGAGGCCAACGCGGAAGAGTTGGGCAAAAAAATCAAGGTATTT. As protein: CALWEANAEELGKKIKVF.

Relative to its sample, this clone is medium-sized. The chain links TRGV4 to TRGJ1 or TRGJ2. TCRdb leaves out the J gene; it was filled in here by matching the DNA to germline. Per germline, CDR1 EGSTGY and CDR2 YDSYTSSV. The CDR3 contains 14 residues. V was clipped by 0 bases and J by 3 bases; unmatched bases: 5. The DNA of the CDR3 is TGTGCCACCTGGGATGGGGCTCCTTATTATAAGAAACTCTTT. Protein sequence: CATWDGAPYYKKLF.

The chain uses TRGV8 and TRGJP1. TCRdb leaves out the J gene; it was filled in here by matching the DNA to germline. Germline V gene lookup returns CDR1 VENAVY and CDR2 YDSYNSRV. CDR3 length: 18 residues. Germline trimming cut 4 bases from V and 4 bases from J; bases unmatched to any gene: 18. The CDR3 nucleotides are TGTGCCACCTGGGAGAAAATTCCACCGCCAAGCACTGGTTGGTTCAAGATATTT. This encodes CATWEKIPPPSTGWFKIF.

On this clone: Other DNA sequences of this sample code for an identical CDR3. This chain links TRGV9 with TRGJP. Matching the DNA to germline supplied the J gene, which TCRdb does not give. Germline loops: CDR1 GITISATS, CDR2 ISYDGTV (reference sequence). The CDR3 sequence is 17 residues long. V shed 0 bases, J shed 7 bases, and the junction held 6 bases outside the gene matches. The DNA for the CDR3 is TGTGCCTTGTGGGAGGTGCTTTCGGAGTTGGGCAAAAAAATCAAGGTATTT. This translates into CALWEVLSELGKKIKVF.

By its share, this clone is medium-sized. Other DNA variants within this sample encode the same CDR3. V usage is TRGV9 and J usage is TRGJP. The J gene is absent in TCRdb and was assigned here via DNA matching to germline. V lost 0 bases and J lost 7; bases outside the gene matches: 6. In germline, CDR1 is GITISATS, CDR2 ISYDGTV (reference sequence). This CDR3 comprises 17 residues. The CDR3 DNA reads TGTGCCTTGTGGGAGGTGAGGGGGGAGTTGGGCAAAAAAATCAAGGTATTT. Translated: CALWEVRGELGKKIKVF.

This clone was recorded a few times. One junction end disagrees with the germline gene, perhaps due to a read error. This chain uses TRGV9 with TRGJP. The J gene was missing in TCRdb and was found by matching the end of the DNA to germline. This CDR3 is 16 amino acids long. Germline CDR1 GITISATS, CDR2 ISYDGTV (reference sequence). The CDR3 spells CALWEVRFLGEKIKVF. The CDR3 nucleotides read TGTGCCTTGTGGGAGGTGCGTTTCTTGGGCGAAAAAATCAAGGTATTT.

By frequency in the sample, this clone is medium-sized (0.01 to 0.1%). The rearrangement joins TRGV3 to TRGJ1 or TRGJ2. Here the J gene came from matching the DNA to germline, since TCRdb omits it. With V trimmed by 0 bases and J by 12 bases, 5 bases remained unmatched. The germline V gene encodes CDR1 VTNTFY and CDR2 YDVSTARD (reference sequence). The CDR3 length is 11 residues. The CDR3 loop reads CATWDRRGKLF. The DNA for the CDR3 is TGTGCCACCTGGGACAGGCGGGGGAAACTCTTT.

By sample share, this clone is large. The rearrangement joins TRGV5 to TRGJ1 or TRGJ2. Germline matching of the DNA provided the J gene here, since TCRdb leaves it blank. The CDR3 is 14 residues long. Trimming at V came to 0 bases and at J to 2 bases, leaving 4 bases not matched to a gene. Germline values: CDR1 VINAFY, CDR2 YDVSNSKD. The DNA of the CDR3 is TGTGCCACCTGGGACAGGCGGGATTATTATAAGAAACTCTTT. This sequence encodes CATWDRRDYYKKLF.

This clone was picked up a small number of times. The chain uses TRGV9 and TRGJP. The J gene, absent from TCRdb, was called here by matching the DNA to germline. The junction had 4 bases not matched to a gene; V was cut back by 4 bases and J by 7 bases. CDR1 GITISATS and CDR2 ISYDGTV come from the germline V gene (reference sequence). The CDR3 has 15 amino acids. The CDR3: CALWDSELGKKIKVF. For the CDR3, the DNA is TGTGCCTTGTGGGATTCTGAGTTGGGCAAAAAAATCAAGGTATTT.

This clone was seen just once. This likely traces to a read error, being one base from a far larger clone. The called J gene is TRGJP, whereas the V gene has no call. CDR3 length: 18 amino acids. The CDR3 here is CALWEVVTGGLGKKIKVF. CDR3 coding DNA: TGTGCCTTGTGGGAGGTGGTAACGGGAGGGTTGGGCAAAAAAATCAAGGTATTT.

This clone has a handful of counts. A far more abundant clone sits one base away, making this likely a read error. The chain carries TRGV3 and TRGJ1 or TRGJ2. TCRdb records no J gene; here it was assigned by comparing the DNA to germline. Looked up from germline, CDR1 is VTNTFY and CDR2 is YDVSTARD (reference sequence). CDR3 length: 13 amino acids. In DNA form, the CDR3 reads TGTGCCACCTGGGGCAGGCGGGGTTATAAGAAACTCTTT. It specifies CATWGRRGYKKLF.

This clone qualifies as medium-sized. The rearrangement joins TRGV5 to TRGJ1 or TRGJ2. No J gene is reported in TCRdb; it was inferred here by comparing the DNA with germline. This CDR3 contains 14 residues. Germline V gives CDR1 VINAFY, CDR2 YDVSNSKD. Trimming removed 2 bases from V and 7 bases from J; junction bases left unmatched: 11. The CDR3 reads CATWDKSGRYKKLF. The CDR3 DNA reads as TGTGCCACCTGGGACAAGTCCGGGAGATATAAGAAACTCTTT.